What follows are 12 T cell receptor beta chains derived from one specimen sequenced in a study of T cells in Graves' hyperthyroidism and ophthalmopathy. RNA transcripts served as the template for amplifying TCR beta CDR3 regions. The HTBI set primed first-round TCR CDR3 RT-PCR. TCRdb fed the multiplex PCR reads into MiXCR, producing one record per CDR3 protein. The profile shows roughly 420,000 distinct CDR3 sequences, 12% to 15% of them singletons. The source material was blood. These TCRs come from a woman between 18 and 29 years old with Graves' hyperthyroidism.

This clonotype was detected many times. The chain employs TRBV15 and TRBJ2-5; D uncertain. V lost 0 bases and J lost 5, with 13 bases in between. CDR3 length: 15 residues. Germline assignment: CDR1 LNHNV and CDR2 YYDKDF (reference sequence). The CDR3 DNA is TGTGCCACCAGCAGAGATGGATCGGCGGTGGAGACCCAGTACTTC. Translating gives CATSRDGSAVETQYF.

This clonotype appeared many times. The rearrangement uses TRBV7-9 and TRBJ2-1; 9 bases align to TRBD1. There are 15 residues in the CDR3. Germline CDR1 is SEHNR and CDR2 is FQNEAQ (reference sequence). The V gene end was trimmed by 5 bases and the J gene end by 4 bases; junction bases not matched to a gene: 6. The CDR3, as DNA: TGTGCCAGCAGCCGACAGGGGGGAACATACAATGAGCAGTTCTTC. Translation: CASSRQGGTYNEQFF.

The CDR3 coding sequence is TGTGCCAGCAGTTTACCGGGAACTCAGCAGTACTTC. It codes for CASSLPGTQQYF. This sequence joins TRBV28 and TRBJ2-7, with D tentatively TRBD2 (5 bases). With 2 bases removed from V and 8 bases from J, the gap between germline ends came to 10 bases. The CDR3 extends over 12 amino acids. Germline CDR1 and CDR2: MDHEN and SYDVKM.

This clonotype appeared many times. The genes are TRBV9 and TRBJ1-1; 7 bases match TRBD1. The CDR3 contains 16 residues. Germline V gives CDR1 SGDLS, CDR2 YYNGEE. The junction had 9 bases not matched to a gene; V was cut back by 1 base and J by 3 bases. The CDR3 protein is CASSVRAGGSDTEAFF. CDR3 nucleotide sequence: TGTGCCAGCAGCGTAAGGGCAGGGGGTAGTGACACTGAAGCTTTCTTT.

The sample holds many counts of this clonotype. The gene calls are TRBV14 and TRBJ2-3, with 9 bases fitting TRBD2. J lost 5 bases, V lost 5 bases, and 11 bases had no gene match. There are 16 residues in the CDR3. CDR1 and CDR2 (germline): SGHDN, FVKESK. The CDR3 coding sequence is TGTGCCAGCAGCAAGGTTAGCGGGAGTGTCGGAGATACGCAGTATTTT. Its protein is CASSKVSGSVGDTQYF.

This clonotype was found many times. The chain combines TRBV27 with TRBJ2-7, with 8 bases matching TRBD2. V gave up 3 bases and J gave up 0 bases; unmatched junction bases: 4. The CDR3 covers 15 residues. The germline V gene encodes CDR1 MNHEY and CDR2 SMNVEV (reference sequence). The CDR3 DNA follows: TGTGCCAGCAGTTTTACGCGGGGGGACTCCTACGAGCAGTACTTC. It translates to CASSFTRGDSYEQYF.

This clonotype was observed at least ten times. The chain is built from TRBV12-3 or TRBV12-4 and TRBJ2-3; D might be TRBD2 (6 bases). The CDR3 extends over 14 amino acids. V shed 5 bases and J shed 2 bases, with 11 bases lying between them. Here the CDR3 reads CASSPRLVTDTQYF. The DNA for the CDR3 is TGTGCCAGCAGTCCGAGACTAGTCACAGATACGCAGTATTTT.

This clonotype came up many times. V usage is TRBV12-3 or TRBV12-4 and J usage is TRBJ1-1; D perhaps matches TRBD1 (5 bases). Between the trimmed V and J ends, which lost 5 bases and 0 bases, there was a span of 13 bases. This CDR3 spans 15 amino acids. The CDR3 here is CASSTSRQLNTEAFF. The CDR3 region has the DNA TGTGCCAGCAGTACTAGTCGACAGTTGAACACTGAAGCTTTCTTT.

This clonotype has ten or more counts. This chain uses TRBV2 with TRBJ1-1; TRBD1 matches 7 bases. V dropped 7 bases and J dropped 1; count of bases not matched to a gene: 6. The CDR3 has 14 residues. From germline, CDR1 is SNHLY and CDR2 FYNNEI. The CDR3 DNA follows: TGTGCCAGCACATGGGGACAGAAGAACACTGAAGCTTTCTTT. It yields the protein CASTWGQKNTEAFF.

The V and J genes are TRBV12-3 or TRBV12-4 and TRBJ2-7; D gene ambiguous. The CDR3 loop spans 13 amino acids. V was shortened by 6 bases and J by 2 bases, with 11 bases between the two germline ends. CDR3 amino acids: CASRTQWAYEQYF. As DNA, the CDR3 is TGTGCCAGCAGAACACAGTGGGCCTACGAGCAGTACTTC.

CDR3 loop: CASRLAGGPGTGELFF. Written as DNA, the CDR3 is TGTGCCAGCAGACTAGCGGGAGGGCCGGGCACCGGGGAGCTGTTTTTT. The chain joins TRBV28 to TRBJ2-2, with 13 bases lining up with TRBD2. CDR1 and CDR2 (germline): MDHEN, SYDVKM. V shed 6 bases and J 4 bases; nucleotides not matched to a gene: 5. This CDR3 region has 16 residues.

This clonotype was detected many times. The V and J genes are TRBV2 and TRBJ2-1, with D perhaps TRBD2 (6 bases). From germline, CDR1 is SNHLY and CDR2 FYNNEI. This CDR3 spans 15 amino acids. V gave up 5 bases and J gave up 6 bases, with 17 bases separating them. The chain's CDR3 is CASSPRGGTGNEQFF. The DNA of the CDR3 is TGTGCCAGCAGTCCTAGGGGCGGGACGGGCAATGAGCAGTTCTTC.